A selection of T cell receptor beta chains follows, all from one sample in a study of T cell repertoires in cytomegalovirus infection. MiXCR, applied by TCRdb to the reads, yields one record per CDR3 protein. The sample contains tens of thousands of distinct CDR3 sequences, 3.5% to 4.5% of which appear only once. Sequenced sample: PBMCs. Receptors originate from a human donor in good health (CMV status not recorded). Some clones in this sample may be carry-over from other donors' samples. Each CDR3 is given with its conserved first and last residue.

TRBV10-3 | CAIMPSGGADEQFF
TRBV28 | CASSVLFPYYGYTF
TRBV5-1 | CASSSGGHHLSGANVLTF
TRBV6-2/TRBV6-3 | CASSLAGGSYEQYF
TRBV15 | CATSRDAEETLHF
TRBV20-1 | CSASPNNPNSPLHF
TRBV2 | CASRPSGVEETQYF
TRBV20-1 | CSARDTRVETQYF
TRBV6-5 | CASSYSMLVQGDNSPLHF
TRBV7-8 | CASSLTRNGYTF
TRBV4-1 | CASSQGGQGSAKNIQYF